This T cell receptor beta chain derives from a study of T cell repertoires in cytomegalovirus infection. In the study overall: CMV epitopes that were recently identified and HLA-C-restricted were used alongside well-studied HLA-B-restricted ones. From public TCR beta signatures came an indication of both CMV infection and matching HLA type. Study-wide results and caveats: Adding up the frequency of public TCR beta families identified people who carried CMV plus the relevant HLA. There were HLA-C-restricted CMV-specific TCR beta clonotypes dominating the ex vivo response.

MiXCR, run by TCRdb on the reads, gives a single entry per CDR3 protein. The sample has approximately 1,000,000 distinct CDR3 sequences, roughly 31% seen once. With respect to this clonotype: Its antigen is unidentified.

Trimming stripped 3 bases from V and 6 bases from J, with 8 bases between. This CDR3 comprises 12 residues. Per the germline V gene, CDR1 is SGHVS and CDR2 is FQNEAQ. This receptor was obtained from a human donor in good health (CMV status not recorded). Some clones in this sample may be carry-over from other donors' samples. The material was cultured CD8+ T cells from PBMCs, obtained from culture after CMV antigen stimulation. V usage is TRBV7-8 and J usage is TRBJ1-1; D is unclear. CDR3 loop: CASSFIIPEAFF. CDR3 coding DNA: TGTGCCAGCAGCTTTATAATTCCTGAAGCTTTCTTT.